Shown below are 14 T cell receptor beta chains from a single sample sequenced in a study of blood T cells in healthy people across ages. Using a J-beta primer mix together with a sample-barcoded 5' primer, a second PCR was run for roughly 6 to 12 cycles. Using its own MiXCR run on the 5' RACE reads, TCRdb lists one record per CDR3 protein. Of under 750,000 distinct CDR3 sequences listed, 45% to 55% are singletons. The source material was blood. The receptors come from a man older than 75 in good health.

The table lists this clonotype with many counts. The J gene is TRBJ1-2, the V gene TRBV27; D unclear. V was clipped by 5 bases and J by 8 bases, with 21 bases between them. CDR1 and CDR2 (germline): MNHEY, SMNVEV (reference sequence). This CDR3 has 15 residues. The CDR3 loop is CASSPLGEGIQGYTF. The CDR3 DNA reads as TGTGCCAGCAGTCCCCTTGGGGAAGGGATACAAGGCTACACCTTC.

The chain joins TRBV15 to TRBJ1-4; 9 bases map to TRBD1. V gave up 2 bases and J gave up 8 bases; unmatched junction bases: 6. This CDR3 has 15 amino acids. Germline V lookup: CDR1 LNHNV, CDR2 YYDKDF (reference sequence). The CDR3, as DNA: TGTGCCACCAGCAGACCGGGACAGGGCAGCGAAAAACTGTTTTTT. Its protein is CATSRPGQGSEKLFF.

This clonotype appeared a few times. The DNA for the CDR3 is TGTGCCAGCAGTTTCTCTGGCGGGGAGCTGTTTTTT. Translated, it gives CASSFSGGELFF. The chain is built from TRBV6-6 and TRBJ2-2; D gene uncertain. This CDR3 is 12 amino acids long. CDR1 and CDR2 from the germline V gene are MNHNY and SVGAGI (reference sequence). The ends were cut back, 4 bases at V and 7 bases at J, with 7 bases in the middle.

In regard to this clonotype: A junction boundary mismatches the germline segment, possibly from a read error. The chain employs TRBV7-2 and TRBJ1-6, with 7 positions matching TRBD1. In germline, CDR1 is SGHTA, CDR2 FQGNSA. This CDR3 contains 17 residues. This chain's CDR3 is CASGLGTASSYNSPLHF. For the CDR3, the DNA is TGTGCCAGCGGCTTGGGGACAGCTAGCTCCTATAATTCACCCCTCCACTTT. Together with reference TRBV7-2 and TRBJ1-6, the CDR3 gives the full variable domain: GAGVSQSPSNKVTEKGKDVELRCDPISGHTALYWYRQSLGQGLEFLIYFQGNSAPDKSGLPSDRFSAERTGGSVSTLTIQRTQQEDSAVYLCASGLGTASSYNSPLHFGNGTRLTVT.

The V call is TRBV20-1, the J call TRBJ2-3; maybe TRBD1 (5 bases). Germline lookup yields CDR1 DFQATT and CDR2 SNEGSKA (reference sequence). This CDR3 is 13 amino acids long. The V gene lost 6 bases and the J gene lost 4 bases, with 14 bases spanning the gap. In DNA form, the CDR3 reads TGCAGTGCCCCACAGGAGATCGCAGATACGCAGTATTTT. Amino acid sequence: CSAPQEIADTQYF.

This clonotype was detected many times. The chain couples TRBV7-9 to TRBJ2-7; D is uncertain. CDR3 length: 14 residues. Trimming took off 5 bases at V and 1 base at J, with 12 bases between the two ends. Germline-derived CDR1 and CDR2 are SEHNR and FQNEAQ (reference sequence). CDR3 sequence: CASSLTGTSYEQYF. In DNA, the CDR3 is TGTGCCAGCAGCCTCACGGGCACTTCCTACGAGCAGTACTTC. The full variable domain, rest sourced from reference TRBV7-9 and TRBJ2-7, is DTGVSQNPRHKITKRGQNVTFRCDPISEHNRLYWYRQTLGQGPEFLTYFQNEAQLEKSRLLSDRFSAERPKGSFSTLEIQRTEQGDSAMYLCASSLTGTSYEQYFGPGTRLTVT.

CDR3 protein: CASSLSQGVGYTF. CDR3 nucleotides: TGTGCCAGCAGCCTTTCACAGGGAGTTGGCTACACCTTC. This rearrangement joins TRBV3-1 to TRBJ1-2, with a tentative D call TRBD1 (6 bases). The germline V gene encodes CDR1 LGHDT and CDR2 YNNKEL (reference sequence). V lost 4 bases and J 7 bases, leaving 13 bases between the germline ends. CDR3 length equals 13 residues.

J is TRBJ2-1 and V is TRBV24-1; TRBD2 agrees at 11 bases. The CDR3 loop spans 16 amino acids. Germline CDR1 reads KGHDR; CDR2 reads SFDVKD. With 5 bases clipped from V and 6 bases from J, the junction kept 8 bases outside the gene matches. This chain's CDR3 is CATSGPLAGVSNEQFF. CDR3 sequence (DNA): TGTGCCACCAGTGGGCCACTAGCGGGAGTCTCCAATGAGCAGTTCTTC.

This chain uses TRBV7-2 with TRBJ2-1; 14 positions agree with TRBD2. The closer fit of TRBJ2-7 to the DNA end suggests the J call may be wrong. This CDR3 is built from 15 residues. In germline, CDR1 is SGHTA, CDR2 FQGNSA. DNA of the CDR3: TGTGCCAGCAGCTCGGCCGGGACTAGCGGGGGCGAGCAGTACTTC. Translating gives CASSSAGTSGGEQYF.

As regards this clonotype: At one end, the junction sequence differs from germline, possibly due to a read error. The CDR3: CASSRETGGNERFF. CDR3 sequence (DNA): TGTGCCAGCAGCCGAGAGACAGGGGGCAATGAGCGGTTCTTC. This rearrangement joins TRBV12-3 or TRBV12-4 to TRBJ2-1; 10 positions agree with TRBD1. The CDR3 is 14 amino acids.

This clonotype was observed a handful of times. The chain links TRBV7-2 to TRBJ1-6; D is uncertain. CDR3 length: 14 residues. Trimming removed 1 base from V and 9 bases from J, with 10 bases in between. Germline CDR1 is SGHTA and CDR2 is FQGNSA. For the CDR3, the DNA is TGTGCCAGCAGCTTAGAGGATGGAGTTTCACCCCTCCACTTT. This translates into CASSLEDGVSPLHF.

The genes are TRBV12-5 and TRBJ2-3; D gene ambiguous. The germline CDR1 and CDR2 sequences are LGHNT and FRNRAP. CDR3 size: 15 residues. V shed 0 bases and J shed 8 bases, with 15 bases lying between them. The CDR3 loop reads CASGLVMSVTGTQYF. DNA for the CDR3: TGTGCTAGTGGTTTGGTAATGTCGGTTACTGGTACGCAGTATTTT.

This clonotype was picked up a small number of times. The chain combines TRBV7-9 with TRBJ2-7, with 9 bases identical to TRBD1. V was clipped by 5 bases and J by 9 bases; unmatched bases: 8. The CDR3 loop spans 13 amino acids. CDR1 SEHNR and CDR2 FQNEAQ come from the germline V gene (reference sequence). CDR3 in amino acids: CASSIPGQGWQYF. The CDR3, as DNA: TGTGCCAGCAGCATCCCGGGACAGGGCTGGCAGTACTTC. Using reference TRBV7-9 and TRBJ2-7 for the parts outside the CDR3, the full variable domain is DTGVSQNPRHKITKRGQNVTFRCDPISEHNRLYWYRQTLGQGPEFLTYFQNEAQLEKSRLLSDRFSAERPKGSFSTLEIQRTEQGDSAMYLCASSIPGQGWQYFGPGTRLTVT.

This clonotype was seen ten or more times. The chain uses TRBV7-9 and TRBJ2-4, with 10 bases fitting TRBD2. V was clipped by 5 bases and J by 9 bases; unmatched bases: 4. Germline V gives CDR1 SEHNR, CDR2 FQNEAQ (reference sequence). The CDR3 covers 13 residues. CDR3 in DNA: TGTGCCAGCAGCCCCAGACTAGCGGGCATTCAGTACTTC. Translated: CASSPRLAGIQYF.